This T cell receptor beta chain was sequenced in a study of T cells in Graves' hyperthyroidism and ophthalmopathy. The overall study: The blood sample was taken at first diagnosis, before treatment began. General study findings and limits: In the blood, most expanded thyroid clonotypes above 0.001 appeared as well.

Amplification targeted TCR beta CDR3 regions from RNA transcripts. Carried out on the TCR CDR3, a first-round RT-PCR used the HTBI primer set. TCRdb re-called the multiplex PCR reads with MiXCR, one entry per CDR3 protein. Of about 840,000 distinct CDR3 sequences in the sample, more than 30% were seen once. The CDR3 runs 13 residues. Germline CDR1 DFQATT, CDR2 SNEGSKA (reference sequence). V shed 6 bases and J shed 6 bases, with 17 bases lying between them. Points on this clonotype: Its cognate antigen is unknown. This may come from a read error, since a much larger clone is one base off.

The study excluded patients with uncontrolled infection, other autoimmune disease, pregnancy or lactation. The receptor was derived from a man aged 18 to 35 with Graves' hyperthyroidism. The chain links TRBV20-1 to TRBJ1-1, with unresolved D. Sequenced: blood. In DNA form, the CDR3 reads TGCAGTGCGGTAGGCGTCCGGATACCTGAAGCTTTCTTT. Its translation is CSAVGVRIPEAFF.